This T cell receptor (beta chain) was retrieved from a study of Ad26.COV2.S vaccination and SARS-CoV-2 variants. Study-level information: Trial arm assignment for the donor was COV1001 Ad26.COV2.S. Study-level points and caveats: A substantial breadth of spike-specific CD8+ and CD4+ T cell responses after vaccination has been reported. The study found similar non-spike TCR breadth in vaccine and placebo recipients.

Treatment reported: over 15 received Ad26.COV2.S at low or high dose, single or two shots; about 5 received placebo; per-sample allocation not given. Sample collection was performed on day 63 after the first vaccine or placebo injection. About this clone: Its antigen is not known.

Measured with immunoSEQ multiplex PCR; TCRdb has only the in-frame clones, and not every one. Among roughly 420,000 clones listed, roughly 88% were seen once. The CDR3 is 17 amino acids. V was clipped by 0 bases and J by 11 bases; unmatched bases: 13. Germline V gene lookup returns CDR1 SGHAT and CDR2 FQNNGV. Sequenced material: peripheral blood, taken in a trial of Ad26.COV2.S vaccine versus placebo. The chain links TRBV11-2 to TRBJ2-1; TRBD2 agrees at 10 bases. This sequence was found in a person between 18 and 59 years old who received the Ad26.COV2.S COVID-19 vaccine or a placebo. CDR3 in DNA: TGTGCCAGCAGCTTAGAGGCTAGCGGGGGTGCGCCGGTCAAGCAGTTCTTC. Its translation: CASSLEASGGAPVKQFF.